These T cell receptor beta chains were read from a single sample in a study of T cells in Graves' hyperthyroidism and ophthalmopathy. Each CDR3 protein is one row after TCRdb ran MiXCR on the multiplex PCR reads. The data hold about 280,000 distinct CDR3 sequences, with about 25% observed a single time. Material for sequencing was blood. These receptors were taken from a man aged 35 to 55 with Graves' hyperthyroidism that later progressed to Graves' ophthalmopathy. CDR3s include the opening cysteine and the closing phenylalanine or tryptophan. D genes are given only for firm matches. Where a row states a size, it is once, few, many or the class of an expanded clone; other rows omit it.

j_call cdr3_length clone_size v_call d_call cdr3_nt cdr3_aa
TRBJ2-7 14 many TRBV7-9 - TGTGCCAGCAGCTACTACACCGACTCCTACGAGCAGTACTTC CASSYYTDSYEQYF
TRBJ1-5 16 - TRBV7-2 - TGTGCCAGCAGCTTAGAAGCCCTAAATAGCAATCAGCCCCAGCATTTT CASSLEALNSNQPQHF
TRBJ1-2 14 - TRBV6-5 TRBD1 TGTGCCAGCAGATACGACAGGGGGGAATATGGCTACACCTTC CASRYDRGEYGYTF
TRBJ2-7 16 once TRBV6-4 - TGTGCCAGCAGCCAAGAAGGGGGGGACAGCTCCTACGAGCAGTACTTC CASSQEGGDSSYEQYF
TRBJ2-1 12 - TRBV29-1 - TGCAGCGTCGTAGAGCGCCTCAATGAGCAGTTCTTC CSVVERLNEQFF
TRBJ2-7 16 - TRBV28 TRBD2 TGTGCCAGCAGTTGGCGCGGGACTAGCGGGATCTACGAGCAGTACTTC CASSWRGTSGIYEQYF
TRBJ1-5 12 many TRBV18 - TGTGCCAGCTCAAACAGAGATCAGCCCCAGCATTTT CASSNRDQPQHF
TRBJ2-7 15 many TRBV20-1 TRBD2 TGCAGTGCTAGAGCCTCTAGCGGGGGAATCTACGAGCAGTACTTC CSARASSGGIYEQYF
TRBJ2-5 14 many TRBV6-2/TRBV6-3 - TGTGCCAGCAGCCTACGACAGGACCAAGAGACCCAGTACTTC CASSLRQDQETQYF
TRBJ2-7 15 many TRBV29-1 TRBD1 TGCAGCGTAGACGATCCGGGACAGGGAGTCTACGAGCAGTACTTC CSVDDPGQGVYEQYF
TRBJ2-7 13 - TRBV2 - TGTGCCAGCAGCGGGAGTGAGGGGAACGAGCAGTACTTC CASSGSEGNEQYF
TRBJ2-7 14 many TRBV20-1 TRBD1 TGCAGTGCTACCAGCGGGACAGGGCGCTACGAGCAGTACTTC CSATSGTGRYEQYF
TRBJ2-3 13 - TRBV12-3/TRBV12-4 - TGTGCCAGCAGAATCAGGGACACAGATACGCAGTATTTT CASRIRDTDTQYF
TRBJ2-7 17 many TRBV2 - TGTGCCAGCGATTCGCCCGAGGGTCTGGGGGAAACCTACGAGCAGTACTTC CASDSPEGLGETYEQYF
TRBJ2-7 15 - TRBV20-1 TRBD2 TGCAGTGCTAGCGGACTAGCGGGAGGGCATTACGAGCAGTACTTC CSASGLAGGHYEQYF
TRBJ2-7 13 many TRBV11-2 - TGTGCCAGCAGCTATGACAGCACCTACGAGCAGTACTTC CASSYDSTYEQYF
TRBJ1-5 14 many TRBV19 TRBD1 TGTGCCAGTACCAATGAAGGGGGCTGGCAGCCCCAGCATTTT CASTNEGGWQPQHF
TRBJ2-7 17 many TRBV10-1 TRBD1 TGCGCCAGCAGTGAGTCGCAGGGGGCGATGGGTCCCGGCGAGCAGTACTTC CASSESQGAMGPGEQYF
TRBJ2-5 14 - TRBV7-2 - TGTGCCAGCAGCCGACGGGCGAACCAAGAGACCCAGTACTTC CASSRRANQETQYF
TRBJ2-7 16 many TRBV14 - TGTGCCAGCAGCCAAGCACGGGATCCGAGCTCCTACGAGCAGTACTTC CASSQARDPSSYEQYF
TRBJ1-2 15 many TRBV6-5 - TGTGCCAGCAGTTACGGGGGACCTGGAAAGGGCGGCTACACCTTC CASSYGGPGKGGYTF
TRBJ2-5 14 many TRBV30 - TGTGCCTGGAGTGTACTTAGGGACGGAGAGACCCAGTACTTC CAWSVLRDGETQYF
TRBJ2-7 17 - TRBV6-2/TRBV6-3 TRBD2 TGTGCCAGCAGTTACTCCCCCCAACTAGCGGGAGGCCTCGAGCAGTACTTC CASSYSPQLAGGLEQYF
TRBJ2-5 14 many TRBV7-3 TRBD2 TGTGCCAGCAGCTTAGGGCTAGCGGGAGAGACCCAGTACTTC CASSLGLAGETQYF
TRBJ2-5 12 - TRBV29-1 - TGCAGCGTTTGGGGCGTTGAAGAGACCCAGTACTTC CSVWGVEETQYF
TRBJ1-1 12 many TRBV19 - TGTGCCAGTAAAAGCCTGAACACTGAAGCTTTCTTT CASKSLNTEAFF
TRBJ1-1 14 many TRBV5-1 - TGCGCCAGCAGCTTGGTAGGGATGGGCACTGAAGCTTTCTTT CASSLVGMGTEAFF
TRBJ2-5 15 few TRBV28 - TGTGCCAGCAGTTTCCGCCGATTCCACCAAGAGACCCAGTACTTC CASSFRRFHQETQYF
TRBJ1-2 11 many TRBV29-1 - TGCAGCGTTGCTGACTCCTATGGCTACACCTTC CSVADSYGYTF
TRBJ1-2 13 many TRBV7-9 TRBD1 TGTGCCAGCAGTAAAACAGGGGGCGCGGCCTACACCTTC CASSKTGGAAYTF
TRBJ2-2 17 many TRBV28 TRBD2 TGTGCCAGCAGGCTACTAGCGGGATCAGGAAACACCGGGGAGCTGTTTTTT CASRLLAGSGNTGELFF
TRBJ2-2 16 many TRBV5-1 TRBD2 TGCGCCAGCAGCCCAACACTAGCGGGGAACACCGGGGAGCTGTTTTTT CASSPTLAGNTGELFF
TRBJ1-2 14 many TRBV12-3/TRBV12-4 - TGTGCCAGCAGTTTAGCGGCGCTCCCCTATGGCTACACCTTC CASSLAALPYGYTF
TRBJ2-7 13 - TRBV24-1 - TGTGCCACCAGTGAGGGACACTCCTACGAGCAGTACTTC CATSEGHSYEQYF
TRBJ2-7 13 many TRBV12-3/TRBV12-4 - TGTGCCAGCAGTTTGGTCCAGGGCCACGAGCAGTACTTC CASSLVQGHEQYF
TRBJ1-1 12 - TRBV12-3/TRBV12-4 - TGTGCCAGCAGTCCCCACTTAGCTGAAGCTTTCTTT CASSPHLAEAFF
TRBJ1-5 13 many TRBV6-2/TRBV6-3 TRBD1 TGTGCCAGCAGCAAAGGACAGGGGGAGCCCCAGCATTTT CASSKGQGEPQHF
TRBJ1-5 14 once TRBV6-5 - TGTGCCAGCAGTTACAGCGGAGACTATCAGCCCCAGCATTTT CASSYSGDYQPQHF
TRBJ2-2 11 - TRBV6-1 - TGTGCCAGCGGCGGTCACGGGGAGCTGTTTTTT CASGGHGELFF
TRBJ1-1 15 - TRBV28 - TGTGCCAGCACCAACATAAACCCGATACAGGACGGAGCTTTCTTT CASTNINPIQDGAFF
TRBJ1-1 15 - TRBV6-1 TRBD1 TGTGCCAGCAGGACCCCGGGACAGGGGAACACTGAAGCTTTCTTT CASRTPGQGNTEAFF
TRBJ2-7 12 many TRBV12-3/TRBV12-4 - TGTGCCAGCAGTTTATGGCCCGGCGAGCAGTACTTC CASSLWPGEQYF
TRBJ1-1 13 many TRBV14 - TGTGCCAGCAGCCAAATATGGAACACTGAAGCTTTCTTT CASSQIWNTEAFF
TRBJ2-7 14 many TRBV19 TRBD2 TGTGCCAGTAGTATTAGTCTAGCGGGAGATGAGCAGTACTTC CASSISLAGDEQYF
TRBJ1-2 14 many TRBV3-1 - TGTGCCAGCAGCCAAGTGGAAGGGCGCTATGGCTACACCTTC CASSQVEGRYGYTF
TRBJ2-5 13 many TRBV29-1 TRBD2 TGCAGCGCAGACCGGGGAGGGTGGGAGACCCAGTACTTC CSADRGGWETQYF
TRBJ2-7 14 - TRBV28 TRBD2 TGTGCCAGCATTTCTAGCGGCTCTTTCTACGAGCAGTACTTC CASISSGSFYEQYF
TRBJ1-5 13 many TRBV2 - TGTGCCAGCAGAGACAGTAGCAATCAGCCCCAGCATTTT CASRDSSNQPQHF
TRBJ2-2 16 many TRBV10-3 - TGTGCCATCAGTGAGTCGAGCCGGGAGAGTTCCGGGGAGCTGTTTTTT CAISESSRESSGELFF
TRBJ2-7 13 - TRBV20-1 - TGCAGTGCTAGAGAGGACTACCTATTGGAGCAGTACTTC CSAREDYLLEQYF
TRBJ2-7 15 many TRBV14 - TGTGCCAGCAGCCAAAGATGGGGCCAAAACTACGAGCAGTACTTC CASSQRWGQNYEQYF
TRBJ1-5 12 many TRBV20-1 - TGCAGTGCTTCCCGGGGCCTACGGCCCCAGCATTTT CSASRGLRPQHF
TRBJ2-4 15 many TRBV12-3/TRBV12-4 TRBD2 TGTGCCAGCACCAGAGCGGGAGAGGCCAAAAACATTCAGTACTTC CASTRAGEAKNIQYF
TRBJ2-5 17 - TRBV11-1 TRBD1 TGTGCCAGCAGCCCCTTCCCCGGACAGGGGGGGGAAGAGACCCAGTACTTC CASSPFPGQGGEETQYF
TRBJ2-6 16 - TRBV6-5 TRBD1 TGTGCCAGCAGTTTAGCAGGGGGCTCTGAGACCAACGTCCTGACTTTC CASSLAGGSETNVLTF
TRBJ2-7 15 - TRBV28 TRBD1 TGTGCCAGCACCACCGACAGGGATGGAACCTACGAGCAGTACTTC CASTTDRDGTYEQYF
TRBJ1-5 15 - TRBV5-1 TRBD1 TGCGCCAGCAGCTTGGATGGACAGGCGAATCAGCCCCAGCATTTT CASSLDGQANQPQHF